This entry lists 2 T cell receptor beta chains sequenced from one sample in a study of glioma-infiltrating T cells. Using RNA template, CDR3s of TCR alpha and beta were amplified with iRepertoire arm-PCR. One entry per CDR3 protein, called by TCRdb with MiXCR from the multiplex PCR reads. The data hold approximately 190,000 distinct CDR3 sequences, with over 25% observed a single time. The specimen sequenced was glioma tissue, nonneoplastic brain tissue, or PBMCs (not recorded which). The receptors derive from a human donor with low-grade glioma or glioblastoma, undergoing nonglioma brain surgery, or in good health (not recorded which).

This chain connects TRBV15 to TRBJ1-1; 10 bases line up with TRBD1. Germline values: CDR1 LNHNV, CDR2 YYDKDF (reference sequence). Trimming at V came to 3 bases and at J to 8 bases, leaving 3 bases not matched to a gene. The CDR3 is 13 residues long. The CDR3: CATSSQGQGEAFF. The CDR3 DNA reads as TGTGCCACCAGCAGCCAGGGACAGGGGGAAGCTTTCTTT.

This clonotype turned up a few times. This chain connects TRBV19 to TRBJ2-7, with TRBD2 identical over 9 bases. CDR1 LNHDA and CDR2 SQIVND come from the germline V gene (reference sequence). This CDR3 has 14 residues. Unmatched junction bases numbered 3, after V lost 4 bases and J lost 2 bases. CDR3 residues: CASSTSGMAYEQYF. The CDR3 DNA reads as TGTGCCAGTAGTACTAGCGGGATGGCCTACGAGCAGTACTTC.